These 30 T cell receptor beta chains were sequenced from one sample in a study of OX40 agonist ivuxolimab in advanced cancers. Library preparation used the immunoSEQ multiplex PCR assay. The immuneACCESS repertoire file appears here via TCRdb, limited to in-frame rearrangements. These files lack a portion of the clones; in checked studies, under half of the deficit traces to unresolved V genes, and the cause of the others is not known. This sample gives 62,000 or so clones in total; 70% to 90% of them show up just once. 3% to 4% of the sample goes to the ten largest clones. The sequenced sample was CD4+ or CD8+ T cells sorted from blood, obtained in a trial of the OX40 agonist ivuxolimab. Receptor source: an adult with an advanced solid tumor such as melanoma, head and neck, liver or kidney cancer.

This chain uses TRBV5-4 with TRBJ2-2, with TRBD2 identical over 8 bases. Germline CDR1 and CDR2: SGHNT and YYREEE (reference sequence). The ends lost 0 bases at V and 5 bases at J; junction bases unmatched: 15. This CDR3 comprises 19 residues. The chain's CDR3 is CASSLASLAGRVKTGELFF. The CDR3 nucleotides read TGTGCCAGCAGCTTGGCCAGTTTAGCGGGAAGAGTGAAAACCGGGGAGCTGTTTTTT. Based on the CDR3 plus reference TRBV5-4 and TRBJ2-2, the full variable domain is ETGVTQSPTHLIKTRGQQVTLRCSSQSGHNTVSWYQQALGQGPQFIFQYYREEENGRGNFPPRFSGLQFPNYSSELNVNALELDDSALYLCASSLASLAGRVKTGELFFGEGSRLTVL.

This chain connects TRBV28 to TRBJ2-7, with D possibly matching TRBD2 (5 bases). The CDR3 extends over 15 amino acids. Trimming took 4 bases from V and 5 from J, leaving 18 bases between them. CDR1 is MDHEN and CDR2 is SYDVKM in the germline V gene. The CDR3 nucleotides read TGTGCCAGCAGTTCTCCGGCGGGCGCGAGCCACGAGCAGTACTTC. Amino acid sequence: CASSSPAGASHEQYF.

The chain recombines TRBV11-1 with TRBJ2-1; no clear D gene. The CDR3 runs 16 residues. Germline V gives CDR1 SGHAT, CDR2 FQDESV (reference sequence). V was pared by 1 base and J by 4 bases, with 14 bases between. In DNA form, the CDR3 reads TGTGCCAGCAGCTTAGAGGGTTTGGTTGGATACAATGAGCAGTTCTTC. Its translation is CASSLEGLVGYNEQFF.

The CDR3 sequence is CASSSMVRRPYNEQFF. The DNA of the CDR3 is TGTGCCAGCAGCTCAATGGTTCGGAGACCCTACAATGAGCAGTTCTTC. The V and J genes are TRBV7-9 and TRBJ2-1; no definite D call. The CDR3 is 16 amino acids. The germline CDR1 and CDR2 sequences are SEHNR and FQNEAQ (reference sequence). V was pared by 4 bases and J by 2 bases, with 15 bases between.

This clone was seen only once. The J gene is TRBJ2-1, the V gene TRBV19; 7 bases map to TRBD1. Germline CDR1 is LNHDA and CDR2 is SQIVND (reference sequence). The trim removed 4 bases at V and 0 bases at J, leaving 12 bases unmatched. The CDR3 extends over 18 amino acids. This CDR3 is CASSRLWTGQPSYNEQFF. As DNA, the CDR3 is TGTGCCAGTAGTAGGCTTTGGACAGGTCAACCCTCCTACAATGAGCAGTTCTTC.

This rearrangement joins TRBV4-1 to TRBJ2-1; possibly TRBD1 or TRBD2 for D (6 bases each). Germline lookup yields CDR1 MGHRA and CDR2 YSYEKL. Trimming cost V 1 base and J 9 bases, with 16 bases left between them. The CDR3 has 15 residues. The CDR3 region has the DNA TGCGCCAGCAGCCAAGGATTTTTGGGGGGCGGTGAGCAGTTCTTC. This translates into CASSQGFLGGGEQFF.

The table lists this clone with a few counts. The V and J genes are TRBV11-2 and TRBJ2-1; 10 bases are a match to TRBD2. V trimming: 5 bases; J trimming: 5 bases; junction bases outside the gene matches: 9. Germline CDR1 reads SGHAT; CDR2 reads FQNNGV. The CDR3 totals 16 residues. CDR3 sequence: CASSPSGRGYHNEQFF. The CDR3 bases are TGTGCCAGCAGCCCAAGCGGGAGGGGGTACCACAATGAGCAGTTCTTC.

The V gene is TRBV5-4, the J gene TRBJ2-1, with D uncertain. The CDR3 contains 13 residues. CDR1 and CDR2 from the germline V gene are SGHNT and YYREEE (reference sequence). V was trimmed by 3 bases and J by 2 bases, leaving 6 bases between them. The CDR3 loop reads CASSSPPYNEQFF. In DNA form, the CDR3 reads TGTGCCAGCAGCTCTCCCCCCTACAATGAGCAGTTCTTC.

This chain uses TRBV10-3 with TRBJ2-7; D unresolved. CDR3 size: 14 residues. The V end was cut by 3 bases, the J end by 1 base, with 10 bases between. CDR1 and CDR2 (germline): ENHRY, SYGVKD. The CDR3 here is CAISERTDSYEQYF. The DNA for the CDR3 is TGTGCCATCAGTGAAAGGACGGATTCCTACGAGCAGTACTTC.

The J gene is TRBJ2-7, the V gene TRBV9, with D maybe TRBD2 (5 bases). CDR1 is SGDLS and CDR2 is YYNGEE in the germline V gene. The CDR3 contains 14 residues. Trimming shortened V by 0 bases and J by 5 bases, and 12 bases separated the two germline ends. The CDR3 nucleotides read TGTGCCAGCAGCGTAGGCCGGGGAATCAACGAGCAGTACTTC. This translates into CASSVGRGINEQYF.

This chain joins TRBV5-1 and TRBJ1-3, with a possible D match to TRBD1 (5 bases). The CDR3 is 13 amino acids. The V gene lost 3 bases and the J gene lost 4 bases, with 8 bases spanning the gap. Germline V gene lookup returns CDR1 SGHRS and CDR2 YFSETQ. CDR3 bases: TGCGCCAGCAGCTCGGGGCCCGGAAACACCATATATTTT. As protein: CASSSGPGNTIYF.

The CDR3, as DNA: TGCGCCAGCAGCCAGCCTTCGTGGGGTGTTAGCGGGATCCAAGAGACCCAGTACTTC. This translates into CASSQPSWGVSGIQETQYF. This chain connects TRBV4-1 to TRBJ2-5; 8 bases are shared with TRBD2. The CDR3 runs to 19 residues. J gave up 1 base and V 3 bases, and 16 bases lay outside the gene matches. Germline CDR1 is MGHRA and CDR2 is YSYEKL.

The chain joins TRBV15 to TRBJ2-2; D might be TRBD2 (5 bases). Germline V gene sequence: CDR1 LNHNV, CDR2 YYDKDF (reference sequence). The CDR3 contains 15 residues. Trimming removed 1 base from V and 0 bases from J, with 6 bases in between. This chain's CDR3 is CATSRGRTNTGELFF. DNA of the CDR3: TGTGCCACCAGCAGAGGGAGGACGAACACCGGGGAGCTGTTTTTT.

The chain's CDR3 is CASSESKADTQYF. The CDR3 DNA reads as TGCGCCAGCAGTGAGTCGAAGGCAGATACGCAGTATTTT. The V gene is TRBV10-1, the J gene TRBJ2-3; D is ambiguous. Germline CDR1 WNHNN, CDR2 SYGVQD (reference sequence). Trimming cost V 0 bases and J 4 bases, with 5 bases left between them. This CDR3 comprises 13 residues.

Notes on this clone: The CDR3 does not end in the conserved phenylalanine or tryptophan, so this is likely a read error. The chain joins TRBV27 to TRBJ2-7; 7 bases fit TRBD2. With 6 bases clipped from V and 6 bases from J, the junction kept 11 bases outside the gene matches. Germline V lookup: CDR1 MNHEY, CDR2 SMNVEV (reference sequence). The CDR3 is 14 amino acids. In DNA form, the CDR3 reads TGTGCCAGCAGGCAAGCGGAGGGAGGGCTCGAGCAGTACCTC. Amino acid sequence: CASRQAEGGLEQYL.

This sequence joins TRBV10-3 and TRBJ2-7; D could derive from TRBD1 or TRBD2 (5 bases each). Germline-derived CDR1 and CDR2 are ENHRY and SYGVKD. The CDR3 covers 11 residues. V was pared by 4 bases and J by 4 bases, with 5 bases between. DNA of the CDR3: TGTGCCATCAGTGGGGGGTACGAGCAGTACTTC. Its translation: CAISGGYEQYF.

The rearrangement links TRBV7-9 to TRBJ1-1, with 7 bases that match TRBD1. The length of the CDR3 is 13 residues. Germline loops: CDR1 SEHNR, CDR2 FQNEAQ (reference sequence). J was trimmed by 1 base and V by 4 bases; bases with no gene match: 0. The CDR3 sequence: CASSSGGNTEAFF. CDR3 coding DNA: TGTGCCAGCAGCTCAGGGGGGAACACTGAAGCTTTCTTT.

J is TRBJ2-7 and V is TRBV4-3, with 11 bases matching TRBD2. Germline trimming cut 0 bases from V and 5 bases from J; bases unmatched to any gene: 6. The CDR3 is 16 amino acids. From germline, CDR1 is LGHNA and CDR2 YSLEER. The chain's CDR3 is CASSQDTSGRVDEQYF. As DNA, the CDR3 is TGCGCCAGCAGCCAAGATACTAGCGGGAGAGTCGACGAGCAGTACTTC.

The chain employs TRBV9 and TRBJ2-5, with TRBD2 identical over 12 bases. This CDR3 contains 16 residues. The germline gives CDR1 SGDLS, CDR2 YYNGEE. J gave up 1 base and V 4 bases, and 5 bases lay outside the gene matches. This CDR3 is CASSTGTSGFQETQYF. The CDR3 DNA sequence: TGTGCCAGCAGCACCGGGACTAGCGGGTTCCAAGAGACCCAGTACTTC.

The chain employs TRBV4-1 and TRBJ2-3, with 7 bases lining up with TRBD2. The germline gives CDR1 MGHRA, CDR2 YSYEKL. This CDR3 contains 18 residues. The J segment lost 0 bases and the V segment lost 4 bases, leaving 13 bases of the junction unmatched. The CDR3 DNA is TGCGCCAGCAGCCCATCGCACCAGACTAGCTCGAGCACAGATACGCAGTATTTT. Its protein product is CASSPSHQTSSSTDTQYF.

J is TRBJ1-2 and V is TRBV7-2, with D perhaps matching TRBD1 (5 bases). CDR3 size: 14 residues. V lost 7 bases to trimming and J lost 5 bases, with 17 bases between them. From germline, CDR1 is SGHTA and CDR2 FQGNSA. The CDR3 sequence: CASTSWAGPYGYTF. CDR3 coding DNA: TGTGCCAGCACCAGCTGGGCGGGGCCTTATGGCTACACCTTC.

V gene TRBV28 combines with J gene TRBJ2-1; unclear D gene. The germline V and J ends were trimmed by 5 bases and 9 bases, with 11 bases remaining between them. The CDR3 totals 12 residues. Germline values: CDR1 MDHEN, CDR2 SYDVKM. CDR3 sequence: CASSDPLGEQFF. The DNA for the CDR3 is TGTGCCAGCAGTGATCCCTTGGGTGAGCAGTTCTTC.

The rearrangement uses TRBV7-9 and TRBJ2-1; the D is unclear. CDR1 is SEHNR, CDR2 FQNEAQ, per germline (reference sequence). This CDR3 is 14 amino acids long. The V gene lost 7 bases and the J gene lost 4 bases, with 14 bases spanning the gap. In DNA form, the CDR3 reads TGTGCCAGCACCATTAGTAATCTGTACAATGAGCAGTTCTTC. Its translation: CASTISNLYNEQFF.

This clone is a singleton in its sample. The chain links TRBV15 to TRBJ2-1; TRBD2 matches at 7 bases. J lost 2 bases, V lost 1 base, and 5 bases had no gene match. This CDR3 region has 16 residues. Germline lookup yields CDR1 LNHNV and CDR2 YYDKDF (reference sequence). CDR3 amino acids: CATSRGGEGPYNEQFF. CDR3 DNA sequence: TGTGCCACCAGCAGAGGGGGGGAGGGCCCCTACAATGAGCAGTTCTTC.

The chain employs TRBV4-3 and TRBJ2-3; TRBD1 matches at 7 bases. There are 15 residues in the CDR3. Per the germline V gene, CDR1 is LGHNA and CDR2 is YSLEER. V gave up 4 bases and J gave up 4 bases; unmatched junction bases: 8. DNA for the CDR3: TGCGCCAGCAGCCCTTACAGGGGATTCGCAGATACGCAGTATTTT. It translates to CASSPYRGFADTQYF.

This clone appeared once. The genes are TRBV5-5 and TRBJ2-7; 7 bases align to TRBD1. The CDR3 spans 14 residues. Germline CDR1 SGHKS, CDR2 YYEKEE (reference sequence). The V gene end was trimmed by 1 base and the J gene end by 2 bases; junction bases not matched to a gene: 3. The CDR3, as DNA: TGTGCCAGCAGCTTGAGTAGGGGGCCCTACGAGCAGTACTTC. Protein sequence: CASSLSRGPYEQYF.

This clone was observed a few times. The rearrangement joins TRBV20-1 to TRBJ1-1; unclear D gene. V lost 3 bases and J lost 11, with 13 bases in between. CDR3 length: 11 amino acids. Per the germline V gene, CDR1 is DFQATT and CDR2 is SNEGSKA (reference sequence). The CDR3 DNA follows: TGCAGTGCTAGTCGGTCGAAAGTGGCTTTCTTT. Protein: CSASRSKVAFF.

The CDR3 DNA follows: TGTGCCAGCAGCTTCGGACTAGCGGTGGCAGATACGCAGTATTTT. It is translated as CASSFGLAVADTQYF. The rearrangement joins TRBV7-9 to TRBJ2-3; 10 nucleotides align to TRBD2. Germline-derived CDR1 and CDR2 are SEHNR and FQNEAQ (reference sequence). The CDR3 contains 15 residues. J lost 4 bases, V lost 3 bases, and 4 bases had no gene match.

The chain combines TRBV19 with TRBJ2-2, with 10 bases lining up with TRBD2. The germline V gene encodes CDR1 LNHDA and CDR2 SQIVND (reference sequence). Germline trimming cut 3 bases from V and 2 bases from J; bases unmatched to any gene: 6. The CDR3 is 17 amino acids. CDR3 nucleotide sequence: TGTGCCAGTAGTATGGTAGCGGGAGGTCTTAACACCGGGGAGCTGTTTTTT. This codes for CASSMVAGGLNTGELFF. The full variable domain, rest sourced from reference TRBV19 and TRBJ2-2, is DGGITQSPKYLFRKEGQNVTLSCEQNLNHDAMYWYRQDPGQGLRLIYYSQIVNDFQKGDIAEGYSVSREKKESFPLTVTSAQKNPTAFYLCASSMVAGGLNTGELFFGEGSRLTVL.

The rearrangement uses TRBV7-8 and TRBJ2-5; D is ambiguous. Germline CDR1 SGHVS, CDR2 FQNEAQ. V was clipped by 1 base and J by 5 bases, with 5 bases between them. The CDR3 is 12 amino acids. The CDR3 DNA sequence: TGTGCCAGCAGCTTAGTGGGGGAGACCCAGTACTTC. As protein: CASSLVGETQYF.